This is a list of T cell receptor beta chains from one sample in a study of T cells in localized non-small cell lung cancer. Profiling relied on immunoSEQ multiplex PCR, and the TCRdb table lists in-frame clones only, not all of them. The sample includes 20,000 to 30,000 clones, roughly 90% seen only once; the top ten take nearly 15%. Material: peripheral blood, obtained before any cancer treatment. The receptors were sampled from a man aged 40 to 70 with stage III squamous cell lung carcinoma. Both conserved end residues are part of each CDR3.

v_gene,CDR3aa
TRBV14,CASSHETANTEAFF
TRBV7-2,CASSPVSGSPYEQYF
TRBV19,CASSIERQGQETQYF
TRBV5-4,CASSSLAGSSREQYF
TRBV19,CASSNVNTGELFF
TRBV7-9,CASSLDQGANTEAFF
TRBV7-9,CASTSSGTDTQYF
TRBV5-1,CASSVFPGTSDTDTQYF
TRBV9,CASSVEGGLNSPLHF
TRBV2,CASSEAPLTSGNTIYF
TRBV7-2,CASSLYLRRENTEAFF
TRBV11-2,CASSLEIWQPQHF
TRBV2,CARSRQAQETQYF
TRBV19,CASSKGHEQFF
TRBV10-3,CAISRDRLYGYTF
TRBV6-6,CASSNTYGYTF
TRBV28,CASTVPGQGARIEGTGGNTQYF
TRBV2,CASSPRAGQTGELFF
TRBV4-3,CASSQDRGQIYNEQFF
TRBV7-3,CASSPHRDTEAFF
TRBV20-1,CSASWYTEAFF
TRBV2,CASLRQGGSKNIQYF
TRBV9,CASSVEGETQYF
TRBV5-1,CASSLGSGGTSTDTQYF
TRBV4-2,CASSQDTRQGWTEAFF
TRBV18,CASSPSMTENTGELFF
TRBV5-4,CASSLGLTSSGNTIYF
TRBV5-1,CASSLARGRFQETQYF
TRBV7-9,CASSLRSNEQFF
TRBV2,CASSSSAGSFFYF
TRBV15,CATSRHSGANVLTF